The following is a T cell receptor beta chain sequence with its context. This clone was detected a few times. Its antigen is unknown. Base qualities are not at hand, and no much larger clone is one base apart. The sample comes from a study of blood T cell repertoires in COVID-19 (dated by TCRdb to about 2020). Background on the whole study: Samples covering the acute and convalescent phases of COVID-19 were provided by collaborators in the United States, Italy and Spain. The prospective study material was composed of cDNA or gDNA derived from T cells, B-cell-depleted T cells, or PBMCs. Subjects who had been exposed to COVID-19, were actively infected with it, or had recovered from it provided the deeply sampled blood TCRbeta repertoires that made up the dataset. The repertoires were made available in a free public database intended to serve as a resource for research on the immune response to SARS-CoV-2. Samples came from the ongoing ImmuneRACE study (first 160 participants) plus 1,254 subjects from 6 global collaborators. The sample metadata nearly always contained a de-identified subject ID, COVID-19 status, age in years and sex. Where available, HLA class I and class II types were obtained from metadata supplied by the sample provider rather than from assay-based typing.

As encoded in the germline V gene, CDR1 is SNHLY while CDR2 is FYNNEI. V is pared back by 8 bases and J by 2 bases, with 9 bases lying between the germline termini. Counted from cysteine to phenylalanine, this CDR3 has 13 amino acids. Of all the DNA, just the CDR3 is kept, 39 bases in frame from base 1. TCRbeta CDR3 regions were amplified from genomic DNA using the immunoSEQ Assay, a bias-controlled multiplex PCR. As for the original processing: Nucleated cell counts per sample were estimated from amplification of reference gene primers within the assay. To quantify the absolute abundance of each unique TCRbeta CDR3 rearrangement, sequence reads were collapsed and filtered. For each sample, productive Simpson clonality was calculated as the square root of Simpson's diversity index across productive rearrangements. TCRdb limited this immuneACCESS table to in-frame rearrangements with V and J called. A share of clones is missing; checked studies link under half to unresolved V genes, and the rest is unexplained. V and J calls and clone size follow that table, whereas D and trimming were derived from the DNA. A total of around 190,000 clones appear in this sample, roughly 81% of them only once. Less than 5.5% of the sample rests with the top ten.

The collaborating institutions used their own protocols to collect whole blood in K2EDTA tubes. Collaborator samples were shipped for TCRbeta analysis as frozen whole blood, isolated PBMCs, or DNA extracted from either sample type. Findings and caveats that apply to the study as a whole: How much clinical and demographic metadata was included differed by source and by participant, and the metadata was provided uncurated.

Material for sequencing was peripheral blood. The V and J segments used are TRBV2 and TRBJ2-2; the D gene is perhaps TRBD1, from 6 matching bases. The clonotype was recovered from a woman of 80 years or more with acute or convalescent COVID-19. Here the CDR3 is given as CASGTTNTGELFF. The DNA sequence is given as TGTGCCAGCGGGACAACCAACACCGGGGAGCTGTTTTTT.